The entry below describes one T cell receptor (beta chain). The antigen is undetermined. This sample is drawn from a study of PD-1 blockade in classical Hodgkin lymphoma. Across the study: Every 2 weeks, patients had 3 mg/kg nivolumab intravenously. The study, taken as a whole, reports: Only CD4+ TCR diversity, not CD8+, had risen significantly by C4D1. Diminished baseline TCR diversity has been reported in newly diagnosed patients relative to healthy donors.

The CDR3 loop spans 14 amino acids. The junction had 5 bases not matched to a gene; V was cut back by 6 bases and J by 1 base. CDR1 is SNHLY and CDR2 is FYNNEI in the germline V gene. Patients all relapsed after autologous stem cell transplantation, and there was variation in brentuximab vedotin exposure. The data were produced by immunoSEQ multiplex PCR, yet TCRdb's version contains in-frame clones alone and is incomplete. The sample carries some 25,000 clones, approximately 82% recorded once. The rearrangement uses TRBV2 and TRBJ1-1; 7 nucleotides match TRBD1. The TCR was taken from a human donor with classical Hodgkin lymphoma. The sequencing used peripheral blood mononuclear cells (PBMCs), collected before the second cycle of nivolumab. The CDR3 nucleotides read TGTGCCAGCAGGGGGAGGGGGCGGAACACTGAAGCTTTCTTT. It specifies CASRGRGRNTEAFF.